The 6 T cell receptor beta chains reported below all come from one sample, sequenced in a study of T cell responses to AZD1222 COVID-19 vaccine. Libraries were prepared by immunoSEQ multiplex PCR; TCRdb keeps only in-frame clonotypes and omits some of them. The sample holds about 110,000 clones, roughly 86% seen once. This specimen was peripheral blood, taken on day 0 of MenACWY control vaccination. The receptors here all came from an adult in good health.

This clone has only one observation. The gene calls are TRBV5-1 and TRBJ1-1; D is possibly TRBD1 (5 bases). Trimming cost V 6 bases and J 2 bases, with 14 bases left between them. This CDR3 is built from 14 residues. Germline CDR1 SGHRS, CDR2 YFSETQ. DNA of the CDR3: TGCGCCAGCACACGGGATGGGGGAAACACTGAAGCTTTCTTT. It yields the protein CASTRDGGNTEAFF.

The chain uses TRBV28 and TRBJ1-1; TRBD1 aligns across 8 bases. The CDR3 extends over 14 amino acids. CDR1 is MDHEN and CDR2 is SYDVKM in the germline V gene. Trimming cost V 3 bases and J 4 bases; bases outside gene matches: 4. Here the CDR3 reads CASSFKDRVTEAFF. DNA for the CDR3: TGTGCCAGCAGTTTTAAGGACAGGGTCACTGAAGCTTTCTTT. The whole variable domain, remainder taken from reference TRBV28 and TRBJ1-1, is DVKVTQSSRYLVKRTGEKVFLECVQDMDHENMFWYRQDPGLGLRLIYFSYDVKMKEKGDIPEGYSVSREKKERFSLILESASTNQTSMYLCASSFKDRVTEAFFGQGTRLTVV.

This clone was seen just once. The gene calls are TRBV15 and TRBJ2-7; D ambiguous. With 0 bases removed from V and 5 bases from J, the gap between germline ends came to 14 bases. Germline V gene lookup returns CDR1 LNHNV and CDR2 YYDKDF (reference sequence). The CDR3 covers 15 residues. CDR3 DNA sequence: TGTGCCACCAGCAGAGATAAGTCCAGGTCCGACGAGCAGTACTTC. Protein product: CATSRDKSRSDEQYF.

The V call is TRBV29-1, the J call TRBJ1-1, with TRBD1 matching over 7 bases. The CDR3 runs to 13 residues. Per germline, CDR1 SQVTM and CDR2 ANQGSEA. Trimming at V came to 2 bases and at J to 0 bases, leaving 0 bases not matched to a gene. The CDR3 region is CSVERGLNTEAFF. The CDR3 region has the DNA TGCAGCGTTGAAAGGGGGCTGAACACTGAAGCTTTCTTT.

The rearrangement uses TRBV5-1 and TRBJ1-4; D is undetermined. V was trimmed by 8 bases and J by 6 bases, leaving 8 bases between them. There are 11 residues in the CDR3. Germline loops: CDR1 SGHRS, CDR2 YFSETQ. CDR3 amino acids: CASRADEKLFF. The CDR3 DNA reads TGCGCCAGTAGGGCCGATGAAAAACTGTTTTTT.

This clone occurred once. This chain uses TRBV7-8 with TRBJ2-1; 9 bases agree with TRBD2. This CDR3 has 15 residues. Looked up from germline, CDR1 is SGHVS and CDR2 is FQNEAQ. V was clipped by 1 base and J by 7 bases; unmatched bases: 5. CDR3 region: CASSLGSGSLNEQFF. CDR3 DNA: TGTGCCAGCAGCTTAGGTAGCGGGAGCCTTAATGAGCAGTTCTTC.